This entry concerns a single TCR beta chain. Combining a sample-barcoded 5' primer with a J-beta primer mix, a second PCR ran for about 6 to 12 cycles. TCRdb recomputed calls from the 5' RACE reads with MiXCR, one row per CDR3 protein. Altogether roughly 500,000 distinct CDR3 sequences are present, 25% to 30% being singletons, with the ten largest covering approximately 17%. The CDR3 has 15 amino acids. Trimming removed 0 bases from V and 0 bases from J, with 8 bases in between. Germline V gene sequence: CDR1 MNHEY, CDR2 SVGEGT. The sample belongs to a study of blood T cells in healthy people across ages.

What was sequenced was blood. This chain uses TRBV6-2 or TRBV6-3 with TRBJ2-5; D ambiguous. This receptor was obtained from a woman in her 70s in good health. Here the CDR3 reads CASSYSAANQETQYF. The DNA for the CDR3 is TGTGCCAGCAGTTACTCCGCGGCAAACCAAGAGACCCAGTACTTC.